These T cell receptor beta chains were read from a single sample in a study of shared clonotypes between healthy human individuals. TCRdb's copy holds only in-frame clones and misses some; the assay was immunoSEQ multiplex PCR. The table lists fewer than 1.6 million clones, around 98.5% of them singletons. The material sequenced was naive CD4+ T cells sorted from blood. These receptors were taken from a man aged 30 to 39 in good health. CDR3s include the opening cysteine and the closing phenylalanine or tryptophan. The D gene is left open where the match is weak. Where a row states a size, it is once, few, many or the class of an expanded clone; other rows omit it.

D gene	V gene	clone size	J gene	CDR3 protein	CDR3 DNA
NA	TRBV6-1	NA	TRBJ1-1	CASSENRIEAFF	TGTGCCAGCAGTGAAAACAGAATTGAAGCTTTCTTT
NA	TRBV27	NA	TRBJ1-4	CASSSERGSEKLFF	TGTGCCAGCAGTTCCGAGAGGGGCAGTGAAAAACTGTTTTTT
TRBD1	TRBV29-1	NA	TRBJ1-1	CSVDRGTMNTEAFF	TGCAGCGTTGACAGGGGGACCATGAACACTGAAGCTTTCTTT
NA	TRBV6-5	once	TRBJ2-7	CASRQTGEQYF	TGTGCCAGCAGACAAACGGGGGAGCAGTACTTC
TRBD2	TRBV27	NA	TRBJ2-7	CASRGAGRGPYEQYF	TGTGCCAGCAGGGGAGCGGGAAGGGGACCCTACGAGCAGTACTTC
TRBD2	TRBV10-3	NA	TRBJ2-5	CAIRGGGETQYF	TGTGCCATCAGGGGGGGAGGGGAGACCCAGTACTTC
TRBD2	TRBV9	NA	TRBJ2-1	CASSRLAVYNEQFF	TGTGCCAGCAGCAGACTAGCGGTATACAATGAGCAGTTCTTC
NA	TRBV7-9	NA	TRBJ2-3	CASRPGWRQRGTGTQYF	TGTGCCAGCAGACCGGGCTGGCGGCAGAGGGGGACTGGTACGCAGTATTTT
NA	TRBV7-9	NA	TRBJ1-2	CASSLGGGIFPNYGYTF	TGTGCCAGCAGCTTAGGAGGTGGTATATTTCCTAACTATGGCTACACCTTC
TRBD2	TRBV27	NA	TRBJ2-2	CASTRLAGVLTGELFF	TGTGCCAGCACCCGGCTAGCGGGGGTCCTCACCGGGGAGCTGTTTTTT
NA	TRBV16	NA	TRBJ2-7	CASSQFWQGTYEQYF	TGTGCCAGCAGCCAATTTTGGCAGGGAACGTACGAGCAGTACTTC
NA	TRBV5-6	NA	TRBJ2-7	CASSLRTFLNEQYF	TGTGCCAGCAGCTTACGGACTTTCCTTAATGAGCAGTACTTC
TRBD1	TRBV27	NA	TRBJ2-7	CASRAAGQGAYEQYF	TGTGCCAGCAGAGCCGCGGGACAGGGGGCCTACGAGCAGTACTTC
NA	TRBV5-1	NA	TRBJ2-3	CASTWTGTDTQYF	TGCGCCAGCACCTGGACGGGGACAGATACGCAGTATTTT
NA	TRBV18	NA	TRBJ2-7	CASSPPAKADLYEQYF	TGTGCCAGCTCACCACCGGCGAAGGCGGACCTCTACGAGCAGTACTTC
NA	TRBV18	NA	TRBJ2-2	CASSPIAAGELFF	TGTGCCAGCTCGCCCATCGCCGCCGGGGAGCTGTTTTTT
TRBD1	TRBV29-1	NA	TRBJ1-4	CSGVDRGKEKLFF	TGCAGCGGGGTAGACAGGGGGAAGGAAAAACTGTTTTTT
TRBD2	TRBV11-3	NA	TRBJ2-1	CASSRTSGRDEQFF	TGTGCCAGCAGCAGGACTAGCGGGAGGGATGAGCAGTTCTTC
TRBD1	TRBV28	NA	TRBJ1-2	CASSFQDRANYGYTF	TGTGCCAGCAGTTTCCAGGACAGGGCTAACTATGGCTACACCTTC
TRBD1	TRBV5-1	once	TRBJ2-7	CASSVDRGRVSYEQYF	TGCGCCAGCAGCGTTGACAGGGGGCGCGTGTCCTACGAGCAGTACTTC
NA	TRBV9	NA	TRBJ1-2	CASSAFGSSIGYTF	TGTGCCAGCAGCGCCTTTGGCAGTTCAATCGGCTACACCTTC
NA	TRBV6-5	NA	TRBJ1-4	CASSSPGLRDEKLFF	TGTGCCAGCAGTTCGCCGGGACTCCGGGATGAAAAACTGTTTTTT
NA	TRBV9	NA	TRBJ2-3	CASSPRGMDTQYF	TGTGCCAGCAGCCCGAGGGGGATGGATACGCAGTATTTT
TRBD2	TRBV27	NA	TRBJ2-3	CASSSSGRANTQYF	TGTGCCAGCAGTTCTAGCGGGAGGGCCAATACGCAGTATTTT
NA	TRBV2	NA	TRBJ2-7	CASRAWGEQYF	TGTGCCAGCAGGGCCTGGGGGGAGCAGTACTTC
NA	TRBV9	NA	TRBJ2-1	CASSPEALDNEQFF	TGTGCCAGCAGCCCGGAGGCCCTGGACAATGAGCAGTTCTTC
TRBD1	TRBV28	NA	TRBJ1-5	CASSSGTGGLVGNQPQHF	TGTGCCAGCAGCTCCGGGACAGGGGGCCTCGTAGGCAATCAGCCCCAGCATTTT